This T cell receptor beta chain comes out of a study of cytomegalovirus exposure and HLA in healthy donors. Study-wide results and caveats: A later analysis associated 15,000 or so TCR beta sequences with HLA alleles at a 0.05 false discovery rate. Researchers reported in a later analysis that common viral pathogens appeared linked to several top clusters.

The primer mix had 60 Vbeta and 13 Jbeta primers. Sequencing was performed with immunoSEQ multiplex PCR; in TCRdb, only in-frame clones are kept and a portion is missing. This table has some 130,000 clones, roughly 9% appearing once. Remarks on this clone: The antigen remains unidentified.

The CDR3 totals 19 residues. V lost 5 bases and J lost 1; bases outside the gene matches: 11. Input material: PBMCs. The chain employs TRBV23-1 and TRBJ2-7; 16 nucleotides align to TRBD2. TRBV23-1 is given ORF status, its function remaining uncertain. The sequence was obtained from a middle-aged woman in good health and CMV-seropositive. DNA for the CDR3: TGCGCCAGCAGTTTGCCGGGACTAGCGGGGGGGCCGAATTCCTACGAGCAGTACTTC. Translation gives CASSLPGLAGGPNSYEQYF.